These 7 T cell receptor beta chains share one sample of origin, sequenced in a study of STAT5B mutations in CD4+ large granular lymphocyte leukemia. Sequenced by immunoSEQ multiplex PCR; TCRdb stores in-frame clones only, minus some. Here the sample spans approximately 31,000 clones, approximately 70% being singletons. The sequenced material came from CD4+ T cells from blood buffy coats. Source of these receptors: a human donor in good health.

The CDR3 DNA sequence: TGTGCCAGCAGCTACGGGACAGACTCTGGAAACACCATATATTTT. Its protein product is CASSYGTDSGNTIYF. J is TRBJ1-3 and V is TRBV7-2, with TRBD1 identical over 7 bases. V shed 4 bases, J shed 0 bases, and the junction held 3 bases outside the gene matches. The CDR3 totals 15 residues. Germline V lookup: CDR1 SGHTA, CDR2 FQGNSA.

This clone turned up a few times. The V call is TRBV9, the J call TRBJ1-6, with D tentatively TRBD1 (5 bases). There are 13 residues in the CDR3. Germline V gene data show CDR1 as SGDLS and CDR2 as YYNGEE. V lost 1 base and J 7 bases, leaving 6 bases between the germline ends. CDR3 DNA sequence: TGTGCCAGCAGCGTACAGGGAAATTCACCCCTCCACTTT. This translates into CASSVQGNSPLHF.

The J gene is TRBJ2-7, the V gene TRBV11-2, with 10 nucleotides matching TRBD1. V was clipped by 2 bases and J by 7 bases; unmatched bases: 5. CDR3 length: 14 residues. Germline V lookup: CDR1 SGHAT, CDR2 FQNNGV. This CDR3 reads CASSLRTGGGEQYF. CDR3 DNA: TGTGCCAGCAGCTTAAGGACAGGGGGGGGTGAGCAGTACTTC.

The chain combines TRBV7-2 with TRBJ1-2; D may be TRBD1 (5 bases). Germline assignment: CDR1 SGHTA and CDR2 FQGNSA. CDR3 length: 13 residues. Trimming pared 5 bases from V and 10 bases from J, leaving 17 bases between. The CDR3 here is CASSNPWGRFYTF. In DNA, the CDR3 is TGTGCCAGCAGCAATCCTTGGGGCAGGTTCTACACCTTC.

The chain recombines TRBV30 with TRBJ2-5; 9 nucleotides align to TRBD1. CDR3 length: 16 residues. Germline V lookup: CDR1 GTSNPN, CDR2 SVGIG (reference sequence). The trim removed 4 bases at V and 7 bases at J, leaving 16 bases unmatched. The CDR3 DNA follows: TGTGCCTGGACCAAGAGGGGGGACAGGGCACCCGGGACCCAGTACTTC. Residues: CAWTKRGDRAPGTQYF.

This chain connects TRBV5-1 to TRBJ2-3; a possible D gene is TRBD2 (7 bases). V lost 8 bases and J lost 0, with 10 bases in between. Germline-derived CDR1 and CDR2 are SGHRS and YFSETQ. There are 13 residues in the CDR3. The DNA of the CDR3 is TGCGCCAGTGGGGGGGGCAGCACAGATACGCAGTATTTT. Protein: CASGGGSTDTQYF.

The DNA for the CDR3 is TGCGCCAGCAGCTTGGACAGGATCTCTGGAAACACCATATATTTT. It specifies CASSLDRISGNTIYF. The chain couples TRBV5-1 to TRBJ1-3; TRBD1 is a possible D gene (5 bases). The CDR3 is 15 amino acids. V dropped 0 bases and J dropped 0 bases, with 7 bases sitting between them. In germline, CDR1 is SGHRS, CDR2 YFSETQ.